Shown below are 16 T cell receptor beta chains from a single sample sequenced in a study of blood T cell repertoires in COVID-19 (TCRdb year 2020). The library was built by means of the immunoSEQ multiplex PCR assay. TCRdb limited this immuneACCESS table to in-frame rearrangements with V and J called. A share of clones is missing; checked studies link under half to unresolved V genes, and the rest is unexplained. This sample is represented by 450,000 to 500,000 clones; roughly 88% of them were singletons. Of the sample, roughly 3.1% is held by the ten largest clones. The specimen was peripheral blood. These receptors were obtained from a human donor in a cohort sampled during active COVID-19.

V gene TRBV5-5 combines with J gene TRBJ2-5, with D tentatively TRBD2 (5 bases). Deletions cut 0 bases from V and 4 bases from J, with 13 bases between. Germline V lookup: CDR1 SGHKS, CDR2 YYEKEE (reference sequence). The CDR3 extends over 15 amino acids. The CDR3 nucleotides read TGTGCCAGCAGCTTGGCCCGCAGCGAGGGAGAGACCCAGTACTTC. Protein sequence: CASSLARSEGETQYF. Supplemented by reference TRBV5-5 and TRBJ2-5, the full variable domain reads DAGVTQSPTHLIKTRGQQVTLRCSPISGHKSVSWYQQVLGQGPQFIFQYYEKEERGRGNFPDRFSARQFPNYSSELNVNALLLGDSALYLCASSLARSEGETQYFGPGTRLLVL.

The chain combines TRBV30 with TRBJ2-2, with a weak D call TRBD2 (6 bases). The V gene lost 4 bases and the J gene lost 6 bases, with 9 bases spanning the gap. There are 12 residues in the CDR3. The V gene's germline CDR1 is GTSNPN and CDR2 SVGIG (reference sequence). Here the CDR3 DNA reads TGTGCCTGGATAGGGGAGGCCGGGGAGCTGTTTTTT. It specifies CAWIGEAGELFF. Filled out from reference TRBV30 and TRBJ2-2, the complete variable domain reads SQTIHQWPATLVQPVGSPLSLECTVEGTSNPNLYWYRQAAGRGLQLLFYSVGIGQISSEVPQNLSASRPQDRQFILSSKKLLLSDSGFYLCAWIGEAGELFFGEGSRLTVL.

This sequence joins TRBV4-2 and TRBJ2-7; tentative D call: TRBD2 (6 bases). This CDR3 region has 13 residues. CDR1 is LGHNA and CDR2 is YNFKEQ in the germline V gene. The germline V and J ends were trimmed by 4 bases and 4 bases, with 11 bases remaining between them. CDR3 sequence reads: CASSPLRDYEQYF. DNA of the CDR3: TGTGCCAGCAGCCCCCTGCGGGATTACGAGCAGTACTTC.

This sequence joins TRBV24-1 and TRBJ2-3; the D gene is possibly TRBD2 (6 bases). Looked up from germline, CDR1 is KGHDR and CDR2 is SFDVKD. V was pared by 1 base and J by 7 bases, with 11 bases between. This CDR3 has 14 residues. CDR3 region: CATSDFPGVNTQYF. CDR3 sequence (DNA): TGTGCCACCAGTGATTTCCCGGGAGTGAATACGCAGTATTTT.

Concerning this clone itself: The same CDR3 can be traced to other DNA sequences in this sample. The gene calls are TRBV6-2 or TRBV6-3 and TRBJ2-7; D remains ambiguous. Trimming pared 0 bases from V and 0 bases from J, leaving 15 bases between. CDR3 length equals 17 residues. The germline V gene encodes CDR1 MNHEY and CDR2 SVGEGT. In DNA form, the CDR3 reads TGTGCCAGCAGTTACTCACGTCGTGGCAGATTCTCCTACGAGCAGTACTTC. Residues: CASSYSRRGRFSYEQYF.

CDR3 nucleotides: TGTGCCAGTAGCACAGGGATAGACACCGGGGAGCTGTTTTTT. Protein: CASSTGIDTGELFF. The gene calls are TRBV19 and TRBJ2-2; a possible D gene is TRBD1 (6 bases). In germline, CDR1 is LNHDA, CDR2 SQIVND (reference sequence). The V and J ends lost 6 bases and 3 bases respectively, with 11 bases between them. This CDR3 has 14 residues.

The genes are TRBV27 and TRBJ2-7; D ambiguous. Germline CDR1 MNHEY, CDR2 SMNVEV (reference sequence). CDR3 length equals 14 residues. V lost 2 bases and J 3 bases, leaving 11 bases between the germline ends. CDR3 DNA sequence: TGTGCCAGCAGTTTAAGTCCCATAGACTACGAGCAGTACTTC. Translation gives CASSLSPIDYEQYF.

The V call is TRBV29-1, the J call TRBJ2-1, with 12 bases that match TRBD2. After removal of 1 base from V and 3 bases from J, the junction contained 19 bases not matched to a gene. CDR3 length equals 21 residues. The germline gives CDR1 SQVTM, CDR2 ANQGSEA. The CDR3 region is CSVEGSIWTSGKLLGYNEQFF. For the CDR3, the DNA is TGCAGCGTTGAAGGTTCTATATGGACTAGCGGGAAACTATTGGGCTACAATGAGCAGTTCTTC.

The V call is TRBV12-5, the J call TRBJ2-7, with 7 bases identical to TRBD1. V gave up 7 bases and J gave up 5 bases; unmatched junction bases: 8. This CDR3 contains 13 residues. CDR1 is LGHNT and CDR2 is FRNRAP in the germline V gene. CDR3 bases: TGTGCTAGTGCCCCAGACAGGGCCCACGAGCAGTACTTC. This encodes CASAPDRAHEQYF.

The V gene is TRBV7-8, the J gene TRBJ2-7; D possibly corresponds to TRBD1 (6 bases). V was shortened by 5 bases and J by 7 bases, with 18 bases between the two germline ends. There are 14 residues in the CDR3. Germline CDR1 SGHVS, CDR2 FQNEAQ. Here the CDR3 DNA reads TGTGCCAGCAGCCCTCGGACAGATCCGGGGGAGCAGTACTTC. Encoded protein: CASSPRTDPGEQYF.

This clone came up many times. The gene calls are TRBV3-1 (or the pseudogene TRBV3-2) and TRBJ2-7; 9 bases are a match to TRBD1. Germline CDR1 LGHDT, CDR2 YNNKEL (reference sequence). CDR3 length: 16 amino acids. The trim removed 3 bases at V and 2 bases at J, leaving 8 bases unmatched. The CDR3 sequence is CASSQGPGQGTYEQYF. In nucleotides, the CDR3 is TGTGCCAGCAGCCAGGGGCCGGGACAGGGAACCTACGAGCAGTACTTC.

This chain connects TRBV7-8 to TRBJ2-1, with D possibly TRBD1 on 5 matching bases. CDR3 length: 14 amino acids. The germline V and J ends were trimmed by 3 bases and 2 bases, with 8 bases remaining between them. Germline assignment: CDR1 SGHVS and CDR2 FQNEAQ. CDR3 sequence reads: CASSFDSTYNEQFF. DNA of the CDR3: TGTGCCAGCAGCTTCGACAGCACCTACAATGAGCAGTTCTTC.

The V call is TRBV18, the J call TRBJ1-2; possible D gene TRBD1, 6 bases. Trimming removed 8 bases at V and 9 bases at J, with 22 bases between. The CDR3 consists of 14 residues. Germline CDR1 KGHSH, CDR2 LQKENI. The DNA of the CDR3 is TGTGCCAGCCGCTCCGACAGGACCCAAGGCCGCTACACCTTC. Translating it yields CASRSDRTQGRYTF.

The V gene is TRBV28, the J gene TRBJ2-2; a weak D match, TRBD2 (6 bases). V lost 3 bases and J 1 base, leaving 12 bases between the germline ends. Germline lookup yields CDR1 MDHEN and CDR2 SYDVKM. This CDR3 contains 16 residues. The CDR3 is CASSFIVGGNTGELFF. The CDR3 DNA reads as TGTGCCAGCAGTTTCATTGTCGGGGGGAACACCGGGGAGCTGTTTTTT.

This clone occurred once. The chain is built from TRBV7-9 and TRBJ2-3; TRBD2 might be the D (5 bases). V was shortened by 1 base and J by 4 bases, with 9 bases between the two germline ends. This CDR3 region has 14 residues. CDR1 and CDR2 from the germline V gene are SEHNR and FQNEAQ (reference sequence). CDR3: CASSLVGVPDTQYF. CDR3 sequence (DNA): TGTGCCAGCAGCTTAGTGGGAGTCCCAGATACGCAGTATTTT.

This chain connects TRBV28 to TRBJ2-7; 7 nucleotides agree with TRBD1. Germline CDR1 MDHEN, CDR2 SYDVKM. The trim removed 5 bases at V and 4 bases at J, leaving 11 bases unmatched. The CDR3 sequence is 15 residues long. The CDR3, as DNA: TGTGCCAGCAGTCCTATCTCGGGACAGTGGTACGAGCAGTACTTC. Translated: CASSPISGQWYEQYF.